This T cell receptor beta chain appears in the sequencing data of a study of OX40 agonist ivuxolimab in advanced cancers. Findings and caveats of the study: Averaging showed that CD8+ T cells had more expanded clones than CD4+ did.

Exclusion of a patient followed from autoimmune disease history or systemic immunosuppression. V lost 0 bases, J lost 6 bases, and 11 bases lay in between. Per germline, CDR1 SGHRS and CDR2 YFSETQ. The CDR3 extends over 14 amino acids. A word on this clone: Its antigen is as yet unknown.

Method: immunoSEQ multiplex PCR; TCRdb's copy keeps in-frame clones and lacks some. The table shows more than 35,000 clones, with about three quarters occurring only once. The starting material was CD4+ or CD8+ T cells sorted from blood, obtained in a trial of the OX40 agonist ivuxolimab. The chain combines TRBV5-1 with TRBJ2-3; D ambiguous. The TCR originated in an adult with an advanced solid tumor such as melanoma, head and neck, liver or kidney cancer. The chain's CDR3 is CASSLDGLLDTQYF. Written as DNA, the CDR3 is TGCGCCAGCAGCTTGGACGGGCTATTGGATACGCAGTATTTT.